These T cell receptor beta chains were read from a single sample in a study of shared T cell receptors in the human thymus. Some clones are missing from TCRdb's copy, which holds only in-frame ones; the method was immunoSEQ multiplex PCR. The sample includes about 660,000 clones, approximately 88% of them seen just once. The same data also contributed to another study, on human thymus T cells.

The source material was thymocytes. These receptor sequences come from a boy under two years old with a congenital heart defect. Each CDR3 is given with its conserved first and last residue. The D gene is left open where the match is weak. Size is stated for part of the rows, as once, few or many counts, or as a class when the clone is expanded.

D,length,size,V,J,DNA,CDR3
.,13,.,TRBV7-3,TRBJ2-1,TGTGCCAGCAGCTTACTTGGGAGTCGTGAGCAGTTCTTC,CASSLLGSREQFF
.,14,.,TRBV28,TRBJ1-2,TGTGCCAGCAGTCCTCAGGGGTGGAGCTATGGCTACACCTTC,CASSPQGWSYGYTF
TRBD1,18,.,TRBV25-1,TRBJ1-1,TGTGCCAGCAGTGGGTCCGACCACAGGGGGCGCGACGACACTGAAGCTTTCTTT,CASSGSDHRGRDDTEAFF
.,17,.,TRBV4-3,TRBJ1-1,TGCGCCAGCAGCCAGTTACCCCCGACAGGAGCGAACACTGAAGCTTTCTTT,CASSQLPPTGANTEAFF
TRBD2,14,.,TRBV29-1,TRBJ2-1,TGCAGCGTGGCCGGGACTAGCGGGAACAATGAGCAGTTCTTC,CSVAGTSGNNEQFF
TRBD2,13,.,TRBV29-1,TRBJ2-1,TGCAGCGTGGGGGGGGACCCCTACAATGAGCAGTTCTTC,CSVGGDPYNEQFF
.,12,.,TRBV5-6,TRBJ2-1,TGTGCCAGCAGCTTGGTCGGGTCAGCTCAGATCTTC,CASSLVGSAQIF
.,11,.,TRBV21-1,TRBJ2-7,TGTTGTAGCGGGAGTGGCTACGAGCAGTACTTC,CCSGSGYEQYF
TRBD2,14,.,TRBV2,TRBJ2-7,TGTGCCAGCATGGCTAGCGGGAAATTCTACGAGCAGTACTTC,CASMASGKFYEQYF
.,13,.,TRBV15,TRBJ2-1,TGTGCCACCGATCCAGGGTTATACAATGAGCAGTTCTTC,CATDPGLYNEQFF
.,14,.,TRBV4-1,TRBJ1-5,TGCGCCAGCAGCCAGGCATATAGCAATCAGCCCCAGCATTTT,CASSQAYSNQPQHF
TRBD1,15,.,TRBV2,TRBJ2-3,TGTGCCAGCAGTGACCGGGACAGGGGGCCAGATACGCAGTATTTT,CASSDRDRGPDTQYF
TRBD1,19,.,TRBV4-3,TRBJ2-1,TGCGCTAGCAGCCAAGTAGGAACAGGGGGCGTCCACCCCTACAATGAGCAGTTCTTC,CASSQVGTGGVHPYNEQFF
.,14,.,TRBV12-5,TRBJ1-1,TGTGCTAGTGGTAGCAGCGACAGGAACACTGAAGCTTTCTTT,CASGSSDRNTEAFF
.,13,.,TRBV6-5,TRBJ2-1,TGTGCCATCGCGGGTTCTTTGAGCGGTGAGCAGTTCTTC,CAIAGSLSGEQFF
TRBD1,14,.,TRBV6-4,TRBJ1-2,TGTGCCAGCAGTGACTCCGAGACAGGGAGTGGCTACACCTTC,CASSDSETGSGYTF
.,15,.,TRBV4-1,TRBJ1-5,TGCGCCAGCAGCCAAAACAGTGTGACCTCGCAGCCCCAGCATTTT,CASSQNSVTSQPQHF
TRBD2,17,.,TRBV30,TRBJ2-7,TGTGCCTGGAGTGGAGGCGGGGGGCATCCCTCAGCACACGAGCAGTACTTC,CAWSGGGGHPSAHEQYF
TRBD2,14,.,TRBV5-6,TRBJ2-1,TGTGCCAGCAGCGGGACTAGCGGAAACAATGAGCAGTTCTTC,CASSGTSGNNEQFF
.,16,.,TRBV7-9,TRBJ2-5,TGTGCCAGCAGCCGGCAACCAGGGGAGAGGGGAGAGACCCAGTACTTC,CASSRQPGERGETQYF
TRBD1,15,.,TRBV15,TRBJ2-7,TGTGCCACCAGCAGAGTAGGGGGCAGGACCTACGAGCAGTACTTC,CATSRVGGRTYEQYF
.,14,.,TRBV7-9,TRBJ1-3,TGTGCCAGCAGCCCAGGACAGCCAGGAAACACCATATATTTT,CASSPGQPGNTIYF
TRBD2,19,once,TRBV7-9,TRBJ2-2,TGTGCCAGCAGCTTAGGTTCGCTGACTAGCGGGGCGAACACCGGGGAGCTGTTTTTT,CASSLGSLTSGANTGELFF
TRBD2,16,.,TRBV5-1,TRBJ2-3,TGCGCCAGCAGCTCCCCGGGACTAGCAAGATCAGATACGCAGTATTTT,CASSSPGLARSDTQYF
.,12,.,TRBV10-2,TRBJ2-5,TGCGCCAGCAGTCCGACAGAAGAGACCCAGTACTTC,CASSPTEETQYF
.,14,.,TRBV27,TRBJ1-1,TGTGCCAGCAGTCCAGACAGGTTGAACACTGAAGCTTTCTTT,CASSPDRLNTEAFF
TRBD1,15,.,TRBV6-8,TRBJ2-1,TGTGCCAGCAGTTACAGAGGGGGCGGATACAATGAGCAGTTCTTC,CASSYRGGGYNEQFF
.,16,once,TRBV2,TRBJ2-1,TGTGCCAGCAGTGACCTAGCGCGCATCCCGGTCGATGAGCAGTTCTTC,CASSDLARIPVDEQFF
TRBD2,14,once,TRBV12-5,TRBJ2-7,TGTGCTAGTGGGGGGACTAGCGGATCCTACGAGCAGTACTTC,CASGGTSGSYEQYF
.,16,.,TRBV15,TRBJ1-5,TGTGCCACCAGCAGAGCCTACGAAGCTAGCAATCAGCCCCAGCATTTT,CATSRAYEASNQPQHF
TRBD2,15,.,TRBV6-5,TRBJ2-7,TGTGCCAGCAGTAAAACTAGCGGGAGCTCCTACGAGCAGTACTTC,CASSKTSGSSYEQYF
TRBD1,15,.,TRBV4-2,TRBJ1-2,TGTGCCAGCAGCCAACAGGGGGCTGGGTTATATGGCTACACCTTC,CASSQQGAGLYGYTF
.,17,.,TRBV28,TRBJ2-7,TGTGCCAGCAGTTTAGTCAAACCTTGGGACACCTCCTACGAGCAGTACTTC,CASSLVKPWDTSYEQYF
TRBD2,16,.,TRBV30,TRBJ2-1,TGTGCCTGGAGCGTGGCCGGGACTAGCGGGAGAAATGAGCAGTTCTTC,CAWSVAGTSGRNEQFF
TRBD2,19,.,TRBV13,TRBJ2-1,TGTGCCAGCAGCGGGTATGGAAAACTAGCGGGAGTTGGATACAATGAGCAGTTCTTC,CASSGYGKLAGVGYNEQFF
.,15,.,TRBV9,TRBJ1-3,TGTGCCAGCAGCCCCGACAGAATCTCTGGAAACACCATATATTTT,CASSPDRISGNTIYF
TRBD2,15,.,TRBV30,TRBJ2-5,TGTGCCTGGAGTATTCCAGCGGGAGAGGGAGAGACCCAGTACTTC,CAWSIPAGEGETQYF
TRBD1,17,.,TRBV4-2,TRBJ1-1,TGTGCCAGCAGCCAAGTCCCAACAGGGGGCTGGAACACTGAAGCTTTCTTT,CASSQVPTGGWNTEAFF
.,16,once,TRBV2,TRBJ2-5,TGTGCCAGCAGTGAAACTTCAGGACTAATAAAAGAGACCCAGTACTTC,CASSETSGLIKETQYF
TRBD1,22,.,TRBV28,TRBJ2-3,TGTGCCAGCAGTTTATACGGTAAAGGGGACAGCCAAAAAGGACCAGACACAGATACGCAGTATTTT,CASSLYGKGDSQKGPDTDTQYF
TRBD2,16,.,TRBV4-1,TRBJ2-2,TGCGCCAGCAGCCAAGATTCGGGGGGGAACACCGGGGAGCTGTTTTTT,CASSQDSGGNTGELFF
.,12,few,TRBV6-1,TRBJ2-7,TGTGCCAGCAGCGGAACAGGATACGAGCAGTACTTC,CASSGTGYEQYF
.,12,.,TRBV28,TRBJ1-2,TGTGCCAGCAGTTCCGTGAACTATGGCTACACCTTC,CASSSVNYGYTF